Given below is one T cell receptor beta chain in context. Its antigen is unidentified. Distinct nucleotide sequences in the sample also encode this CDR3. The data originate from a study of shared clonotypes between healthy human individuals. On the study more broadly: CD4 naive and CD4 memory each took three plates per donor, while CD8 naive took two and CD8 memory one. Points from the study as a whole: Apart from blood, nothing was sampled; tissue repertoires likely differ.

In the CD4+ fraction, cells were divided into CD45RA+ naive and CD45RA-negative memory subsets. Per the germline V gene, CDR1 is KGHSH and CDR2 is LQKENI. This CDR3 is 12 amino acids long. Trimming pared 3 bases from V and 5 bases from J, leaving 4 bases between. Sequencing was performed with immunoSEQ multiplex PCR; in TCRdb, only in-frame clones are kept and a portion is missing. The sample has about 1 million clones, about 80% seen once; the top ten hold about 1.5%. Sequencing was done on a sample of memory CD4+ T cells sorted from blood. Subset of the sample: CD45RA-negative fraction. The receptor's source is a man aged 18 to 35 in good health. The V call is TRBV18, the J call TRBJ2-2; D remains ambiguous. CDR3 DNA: TGTGCCAGCTCACCGCAGACCGGGGAGCTGTTTTTT. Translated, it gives CASSPQTGELFF.